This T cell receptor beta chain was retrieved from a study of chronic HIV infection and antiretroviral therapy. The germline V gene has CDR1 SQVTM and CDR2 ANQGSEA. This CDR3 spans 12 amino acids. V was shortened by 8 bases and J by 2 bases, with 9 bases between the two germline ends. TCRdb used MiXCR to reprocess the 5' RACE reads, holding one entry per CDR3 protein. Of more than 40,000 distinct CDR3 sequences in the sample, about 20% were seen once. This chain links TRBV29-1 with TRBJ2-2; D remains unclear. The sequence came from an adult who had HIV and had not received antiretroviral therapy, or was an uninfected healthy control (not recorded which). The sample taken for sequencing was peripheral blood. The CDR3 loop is CSSGRNTGELFF. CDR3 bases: TGCAGCTCCGGTCGTAACACCGGGGAGCTGTTTTTT.